This T cell receptor (beta chain) is drawn from a study of cytomegalovirus exposure and HLA in healthy donors. Trimming removed 1 base at V and 3 bases at J, with 10 bases between. The CDR3 is 14 amino acids. Per germline, CDR1 SGDLS and CDR2 YYNGEE. Primers included in the PCR were 60 Vbeta and 13 Jbeta primers. Here immunoSEQ multiplex PCR was the method, and the copy in TCRdb shows in-frame clones only, minus some. In total, the table holds fewer than 75,000 clones. The receptor was isolated from a boy aged 5-17 years in good health and CMV-seronegative. Sequenced sample: PBMCs. The V and J genes are TRBV9 and TRBJ1-1, with D maybe TRBD1 (5 bases). As DNA, the CDR3 is TGTGCCAGCAGCGTAAGCAGGGCGGACACTGAAGCTTTCTTT. This translates into CASSVSRADTEAFF. Together with reference TRBV9 and TRBJ1-1, the CDR3 gives the full variable domain: DSGVTQTPKHLITATGQRVTLRCSPRSGDLSVYWYQQSLDQGLQFLIQYYNGEERAKGNILERFSAQQFPDLHSELNLSSLELGDSALYFCASSVSRADTEAFFGQGTRLTVV.